This T cell receptor beta chain emerged from a study of blood T cell repertoires in COVID-19. As for the study in general: Researchers got acute and convalescent COVID-19 samples from the United States, Italy and Spain. From T cells, B-cell-depleted T cells, or PBMCs came the material, which was cDNA or gDNA.

The germline V gene encodes CDR1 SGHDT and CDR2 YYEEEE. The V gene lost 3 bases and the J gene lost 8 bases, with 14 bases spanning the gap. The CDR3 spans 13 residues. Original processing notes: Amplification of reference gene primers was used by the study to estimate nucleated cell counts. TCRdb's copy holds only in-frame clones and misses some; the assay was immunoSEQ multiplex PCR. From that table come the V and J calls and clone size; the DNA was used to work out D and trimming. Of over 35,000 clones listed, just under 80% are singletons. Sequenced: peripheral blood. This sequence was found in a man aged 55 to 70 with acute or convalescent COVID-19. The chain links TRBV5-6 to TRBJ1-2; D not certain. This CDR3 is CASSYRTWEGYTF. In nucleotides, the CDR3 is TGTGCCAGCAGCTACCGGACTTGGGAGGGCTACACCTTC.